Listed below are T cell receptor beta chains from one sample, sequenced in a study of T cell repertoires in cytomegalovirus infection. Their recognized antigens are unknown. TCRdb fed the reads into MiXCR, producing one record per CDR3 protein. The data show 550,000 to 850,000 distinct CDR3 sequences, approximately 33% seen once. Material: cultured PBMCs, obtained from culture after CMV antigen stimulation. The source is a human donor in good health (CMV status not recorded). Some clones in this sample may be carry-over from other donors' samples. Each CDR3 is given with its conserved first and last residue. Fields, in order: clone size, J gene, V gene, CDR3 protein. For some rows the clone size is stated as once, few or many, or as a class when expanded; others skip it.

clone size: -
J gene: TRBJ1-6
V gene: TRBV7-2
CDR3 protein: CASSLAGGGSPLHF

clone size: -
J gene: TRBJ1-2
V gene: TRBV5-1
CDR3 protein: CASSFLLTGMDKDGYTF

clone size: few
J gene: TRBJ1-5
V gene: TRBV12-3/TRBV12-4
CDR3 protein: CASTSAQGLGQPQHF

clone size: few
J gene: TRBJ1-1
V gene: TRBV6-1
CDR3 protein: CASTFNTMNTEAFF

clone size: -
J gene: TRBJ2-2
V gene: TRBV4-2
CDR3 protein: CASSQTGMSTGELFF

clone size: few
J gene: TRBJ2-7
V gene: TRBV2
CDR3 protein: CASSAGTGVLEQYF

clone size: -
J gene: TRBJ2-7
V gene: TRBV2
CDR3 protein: CASSEALDSYEQYF

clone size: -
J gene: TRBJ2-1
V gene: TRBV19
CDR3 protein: CASSIGLPNEQFF

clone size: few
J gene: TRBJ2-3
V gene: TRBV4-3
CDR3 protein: CASSQVAGGADTQYF

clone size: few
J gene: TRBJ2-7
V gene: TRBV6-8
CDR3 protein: CASSLGLAYTYEQYF

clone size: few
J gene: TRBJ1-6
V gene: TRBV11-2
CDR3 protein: CASSGQRDSPLHF

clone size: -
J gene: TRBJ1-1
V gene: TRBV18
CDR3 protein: CASHPRPDRSNTEAFF

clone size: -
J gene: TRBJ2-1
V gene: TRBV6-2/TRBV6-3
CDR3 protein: CASSYVRGEQFF

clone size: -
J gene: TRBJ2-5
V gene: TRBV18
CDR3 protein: CASSPGTPEETQYF